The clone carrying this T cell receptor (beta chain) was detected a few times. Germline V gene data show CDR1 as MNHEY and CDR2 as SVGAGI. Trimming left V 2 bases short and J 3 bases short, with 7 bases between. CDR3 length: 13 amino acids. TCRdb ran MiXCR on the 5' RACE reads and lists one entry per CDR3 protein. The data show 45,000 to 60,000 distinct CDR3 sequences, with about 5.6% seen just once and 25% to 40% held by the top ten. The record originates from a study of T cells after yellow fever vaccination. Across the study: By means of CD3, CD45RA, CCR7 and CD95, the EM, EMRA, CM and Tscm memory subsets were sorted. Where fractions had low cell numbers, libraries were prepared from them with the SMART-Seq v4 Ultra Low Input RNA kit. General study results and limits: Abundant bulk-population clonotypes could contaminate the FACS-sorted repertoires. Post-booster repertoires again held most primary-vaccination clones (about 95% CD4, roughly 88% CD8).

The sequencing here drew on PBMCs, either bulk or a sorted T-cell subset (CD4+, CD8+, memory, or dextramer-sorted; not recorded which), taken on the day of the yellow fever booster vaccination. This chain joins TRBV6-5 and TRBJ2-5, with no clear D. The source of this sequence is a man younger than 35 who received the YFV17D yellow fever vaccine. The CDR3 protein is CASSYGTEETQYF. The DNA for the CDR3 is TGTGCCAGCAGTTACGGTACAGAAGAGACCCAGTACTTC.